What follows are 22 T cell receptor beta chains derived from one specimen sequenced in a study of monozygotic twins with inflammatory bowel disease. TCRdb reanalyzed the 5' RACE reads, giving one entry per CDR3 protein sequence and no DNA. The repertoire table contains 350,000 to 550,000 distinct CDR3 sequences. The sample taken for sequencing was blood. The source of these receptors is a human donor with ulcerative colitis or Crohn's disease, or a healthy co-twin of an affected twin (not recorded which).

The chain links TRBV28 to TRBJ2-7; the TCRdb call, TRBD1, lacks DNA for checking. Germline assignment: CDR1 MDHEN and CDR2 SYDVKM. This CDR3 spans 15 amino acids. The CDR3 loop is CTSSITGDVGVEQYF.

V and J are TRBV4-1 and TRBJ2-7; as DNA is missing, the TRBD1 call by TCRdb cannot be tested. Germline lookup yields CDR1 MGHRA and CDR2 YSYEKL. CDR3 length equals 16 residues. CDR3 amino acids: CASSPTDGTGAYEQYF.

The chain uses TRBV7-2 and TRBJ2-1; TCRdb indicates TRBD1, and absent DNA this call remains unverified. Germline loops: CDR1 SGHTA, CDR2 FQGNSA. This CDR3 contains 13 residues. CDR3: CASNRGRGSEQFF.

J is TRBJ1-1 and V is TRBV19. The CDR3 length is 14 residues. Germline V gene lookup returns CDR1 LNHDA and CDR2 SQIVND (reference sequence). CDR3 loop: CATREVSMNTEAFF.

This rearrangement joins TRBV14 to TRBJ1-1. CDR1 and CDR2 (germline): SGHDN, FVKESK. The CDR3 covers 14 residues. The CDR3 sequence: CASSQASGSFEAFF.

This chain uses TRBV12-3 or TRBV12-4 with TRBJ2-7; the D call from TCRdb, TRBD2, cannot be confirmed without DNA. This CDR3 region has 16 residues. The CDR3 loop reads CASSAPGLAGLNEQYF.

The chain combines TRBV7-2 with TRBJ2-1; no DNA is available, so the TRBD1 call from TCRdb remains unchecked. Germline V gene sequence: CDR1 SGHTA, CDR2 FQGNSA. The CDR3 has 15 amino acids. Here the CDR3 reads CASSLNSGQGGEQFF.

The rearrangement links TRBV19 to TRBJ2-3. The CDR3 spans 15 residues. Per germline, CDR1 LNHDA and CDR2 SQIVND (reference sequence). CDR3 sequence: CASSSALFRTDTQYF. Together with reference TRBV19 and TRBJ2-3, the CDR3 gives the full variable domain: DGGITQSPKYLFRKEGQNVTLSCEQNLNHDAMYWYRQDPGQGLRLIYYSQIVNDFQKGDIAEGYSVSREKKESFPLTVTSAQKNPTAFYLCASSSALFRTDTQYFGPGTRLTVL.

V usage is TRBV4-2 and J usage is TRBJ2-7; TCRdb outputs TRBD1, but without DNA this stays unchecked. This CDR3 has 17 amino acids. The germline CDR1 and CDR2 sequences are LGHNA and YNFKEQ. The CDR3 loop is CASSQSHGDRSSYEQYF.

V and J are TRBV2 and TRBJ1-1; the D call of TRBD1 rests on TCRdb alone, since no DNA is present to check it. The CDR3 has 14 residues. Germline V CDR1 and CDR2: SNHLY, FYNNEI. CDR3 in amino acids: CASSDGPPDTEAFF.

The rearrangement links TRBV29-1 to TRBJ2-7. The germline V gene has CDR1 SQVTM and CDR2 ANQGSEA. The CDR3 contains 14 residues. CDR3 sequence reads: CSVEMDGVDYEQYF.

The chain uses TRBV6-5 and TRBJ1-4; TCRdb proposes TRBD1, but this gene call is untestable without DNA. The CDR3 runs to 18 residues. Germline CDR1 is MNHEY and CDR2 is SVGAGI. Here the CDR3 reads CASSYSMRRGTINEKLFF.

This chain uses TRBV19 with TRBJ2-1; TCRdb reports TRBD2, a call that lacks DNA to check it against. The CDR3 has 16 residues. The germline CDR1 and CDR2 sequences are LNHDA and SQIVND (reference sequence). CDR3 sequence: CASSPEVGLAGKEQFF.

This chain connects TRBV5-1 to TRBJ2-3. The CDR3 has 15 residues. Germline-derived CDR1 and CDR2 are SGHRS and YFSETQ. CDR3 region: CASSFGRASTDTQYF.

The chain uses TRBV12-3 or TRBV12-4 and TRBJ2-7. CDR3 length: 12 amino acids. This CDR3 reads CASSLGDLEQYF.

This sequence joins TRBV2 and TRBJ2-2; TCRdb proposes TRBD2, but this gene call is untestable without DNA. CDR3 length: 13 residues. Per germline, CDR1 SNHLY and CDR2 FYNNEI. The CDR3 sequence is CASTAERDGELFF.

This chain links TRBV27 with TRBJ1-4; the TRBD1 assignment by TCRdb is unverifiable without DNA. This CDR3 has 17 amino acids. Germline CDR1 MNHEY, CDR2 SMNVEV (reference sequence). CDR3 in amino acids: CASSLWGSGTGQEKLFF. Supplemented by reference TRBV27 and TRBJ1-4, the full variable domain reads EAQVTQNPRYLITVTGKKLTVTCSQNMNHEYMSWYRQDPGLGLRQIYYSMNVEVTDKGDVPEGYKVSRKEKRNFPLILESPSPNQTSLYFCASSLWGSGTGQEKLFFGSGTQLSVL.

The V call is TRBV19, the J call TRBJ2-7. CDR1 is LNHDA, CDR2 SQIVND, per germline (reference sequence). CDR3 length: 14 amino acids. The CDR3 sequence: CASSAGGGSYEQYF.

J is TRBJ2-2 and V is TRBV5-1. The CDR3 is 15 amino acids. From germline, CDR1 is SGHRS and CDR2 YFSETQ. The CDR3 sequence: CASSLDLNKYGELFF.

This chain joins TRBV12-3 or TRBV12-4 and TRBJ1-6; with no DNA, the TCRdb D assignment of TRBD1 cannot be verified. The CDR3 extends over 14 amino acids. The CDR3 loop reads CASSPRTGSSPLHF.

The chain carries TRBV12-3 or TRBV12-4 and TRBJ1-5; as DNA is missing, the TRBD1 call by TCRdb cannot be tested. The CDR3 runs 16 residues. The CDR3 reads CASSSRDRRLNQPQHF.

The rearrangement links TRBV24-1 to TRBJ2-2. CDR3 length equals 12 residues. Germline lookup yields CDR1 KGHDR and CDR2 SFDVKD. The CDR3 here is CATSDFPGELFF.